This is a list of T cell receptor beta chains from one sample in a study of cytomegalovirus exposure and HLA in healthy donors. The assay was immunoSEQ multiplex PCR, and TCRdb's table has in-frame clones only and misses some. In the table there are 150,000 to 200,000 clones, around 84% of which are singletons. Material: PBMCs. These receptors came from a woman aged 18-29 years in good health and CMV-seronegative. CDR3s include the opening cysteine and the closing phenylalanine or tryptophan. D genes are given only for firm matches. Size tells how often a clone was seen (once, few, many) or the class of an expanded clone, and some rows leave it out.

J | size | V | D | DNA | CDR3
TRBJ1-2 | - | TRBV7-2 | TRBD1 | TGTGCCAGCAGCTTAGTGCCAGGGGGCGATGGCTACACCTTC | CASSLVPGGDGYTF
TRBJ1-4 | - | TRBV18 | TRBD1 | TGTGCCAGCTCACCACCGGGACAGGGCCAAAGGGAAAAACTGTTTTTT | CASSPPGQGQREKLFF
TRBJ2-1 | - | TRBV5-1 | - | TGCGCCAGCAGCTTGGGGAGGGCAACCTACAATGAGCAGTTCTTC | CASSLGRATYNEQFF
TRBJ2-7 | - | TRBV28 | - | TGTGCCAGCAGTTTGGCGGGAAGCTACGAGCAGTACTTC | CASSLAGSYEQYF
TRBJ1-2 | - | TRBV19 | - | TGTGCCAGTACCACAACCCCAGGCGATAACTATGGCTACACCTTC | CASTTTPGDNYGYTF
TRBJ1-4 | once | TRBV28 | TRBD1 | TGTGCCAGCAGTCATTCCGGGACAGGGCGCCTGGGAAAACTGTTTTTT | CASSHSGTGRLGKLFF
TRBJ2-3 | - | TRBV30 | TRBD1 | TGTGCCTGGATCCGGACAGGGGCAGCAGATACGCAGTATTTT | CAWIRTGAADTQYF
TRBJ2-1 | - | TRBV7-2 | TRBD1 | TGTGCCAGCAGCGCCCGGGACAGGGGTTACAATGAGCAGTTCTTC | CASSARDRGYNEQFF
TRBJ1-1 | - | TRBV5-1 | TRBD1 | TGCGCCAGCAGCTCCCCTGACAGGGGGAACGCTGAAGCTTTCTTT | CASSSPDRGNAEAFF
TRBJ1-2 | - | TRBV19 | TRBD1 | TGTGCCAGTAGTCCTCGGGACCGCAGGGGGGACTATGGCTACACCTTC | CASSPRDRRGDYGYTF
TRBJ2-7 | - | TRBV28 | - | TGTGCCAGTCAGACCCCAGGCGAGCAGTACTTC | CASQTPGEQYF
TRBJ1-2 | - | TRBV28 | TRBD1 | TGTGCCAGCAGTTCGACAGGGAAAGGCTACACCTTC | CASSSTGKGYTF
TRBJ1-5 | - | TRBV7-9 | - | TGTGCCAGCAGCTTGGGCCCGATCACAGGGAAGGATCAGCCCCAGCATTTT | CASSLGPITGKDQPQHF
TRBJ1-6 | few | TRBV4-1 | - | TGCGCCAGCAGCCCAGGCGGGGGTAATTATAATTCACCCCTCCACTTT | CASSPGGGNYNSPLHF
TRBJ1-2 | - | TRBV7-6 | TRBD1 | TGTGCCAGCAGTCTGAGGACAGGGGGCTCTGGCTACACCTTC | CASSLRTGGSGYTF
TRBJ2-3 | - | TRBV28 | TRBD2 | TGTGCCAGCACTAAGGGACTAGCGGAGACAGATACGCAGTATTTT | CASTKGLAETDTQYF
TRBJ2-4 | few | TRBV11-3 | TRBD1 | TGTGCCAGCAGCTTAGCGCCGGGACAGCCAAACATTCAGTACTTC | CASSLAPGQPNIQYF
TRBJ2-1 | - | TRBV19 | - | TGTGCCACTCGCTCGAGCTCCTACAATGAGCAGTTCTTC | CATRSSSYNEQFF
TRBJ1-5 | once | TRBV28 | TRBD1 | TGTGCCAGCAGTTTGGACAGGGCCCTCGAGCCCCAGCATTTT | CASSLDRALEPQHF
TRBJ2-7 | - | TRBV10-2 | TRBD2 | TGCGCCAGCAGAGGGACTAGCGGGAGCTACGAGCAGTACTTC | CASRGTSGSYEQYF
TRBJ2-3 | - | TRBV6-5 | - | TGTGCCAGCAGCCCGGGGTCAGATACGCAGTATTTT | CASSPGSDTQYF
TRBJ1-2 | - | TRBV6-5 | TRBD1 | TGTGCCAGCAGTACATGGGGGGGACAGGGGGGCTACACCTTC | CASSTWGGQGGYTF
TRBJ2-7 | - | TRBV14 | - | TGTGCCAGCAGCCCAGTACAGGGCCGGGTCTACGAGCAGTACTTC | CASSPVQGRVYEQYF
TRBJ2-1 | - | TRBV28 | - | TGTGCCACAGGGGAGAGGAGCTCCTACAATGAGCAGTTCTTC | CATGERSSYNEQFF
TRBJ2-5 | - | TRBV7-2 | TRBD2 | TGCGCCAGCAGCCAAGATTCCGCTAGCGGGGTAAATGGCCAGTACTTC | CASSQDSASGVNGQYF
TRBJ2-3 | - | TRBV5-8 | TRBD2 | TGTGCCAGCAGCGGGTCTAGCGGGAGAAGCACAGATACGCAGTATTTT | CASSGSSGRSTDTQYF
TRBJ1-1 | - | TRBV5-6 | - | TGTGCCAGCAGCCTAATTAGCCGATCGAACACTGAAGCTTTCTTT | CASSLISRSNTEAFF
TRBJ1-1 | - | TRBV5-4 | - | TGTGCCAGCAGCGGGCCAATAGGCACTGAAGCTTTCTTT | CASSGPIGTEAFF
TRBJ2-5 | - | TRBV20-1 | TRBD2 | TGCAGTGCCTGGGGAGGGGCCCAGTACTTC | CSAWGGAQYF
TRBJ2-1 | - | TRBV6-4 | TRBD2 | TGTGCCAGCAGTCAGTTACCGGGAGGAAGGTACAATGAGCAGTTCTTC | CASSQLPGGRYNEQFF
TRBJ2-1 | - | TRBV6-5 | - | TGTGCCAGCAGTTACTCGGTAGCGCGCAACAATGAGCAGTTCTTC | CASSYSVARNNEQFF
TRBJ2-1 | - | TRBV18 | TRBD1 | TGTGCCAGCTCCCAAAGGGGACAGGGGAGCAATGAGCAGTTCTTC | CASSQRGQGSNEQFF
TRBJ1-2 | once | TRBV9 | - | TGTGCCAGCAGCGTACAAAACACAGGGAACTACGGCTACACCTTC | CASSVQNTGNYGYTF
TRBJ2-5 | - | TRBV19 | TRBD2 | TGTGCCAGTAGTCCTCCTTTTGCGGGAGGTACTGAGACCCAGTACTTC | CASSPPFAGGTETQYF
TRBJ1-5 | once | TRBV5-8 | - | TGTGCCAGCAGCTTGGCCCGAGGCGGCAATCAGCCCCAGCATTTT | CASSLARGGNQPQHF
TRBJ1-2 | - | TRBV11-2 | - | TGTGCCAGCAGCGCACTTCGAGCCAGGAACTATGGCTACACCTTC | CASSALRARNYGYTF
TRBJ2-5 | - | TRBV5-1 | TRBD1 | TGCGCCAGCAGCCCGGGACAGGGGGCCATCCAAGAGACCCAGTACTTC | CASSPGQGAIQETQYF
TRBJ2-1 | - | TRBV7-8 | TRBD2 | TGTGCCAGCAGCTTATCCAGGTGGCGGGAGGCCTACAATGAGCAGTTCTTC | CASSLSRWREAYNEQFF
TRBJ2-1 | - | TRBV29-1 | - | TGCAGCGCATCCTTGGGCCCCCATCTAGCGAACGGTACCTACAATGAGCAGTTCTTC | CSASLGPHLANGTYNEQFF
TRBJ2-1 | - | TRBV19 | TRBD1 | TGTGCCAGTAGTGCGCCGGGACAGGGAATGATGGGCAATGAGCAGTTCTTC | CASSAPGQGMMGNEQFF
TRBJ2-6 | - | TRBV18 | - | TGTGCCAGCTCACCGACGACAGGCGCTGGGGCCAACGTCCTGACTTTC | CASSPTTGAGANVLTF
TRBJ2-1 | - | TRBV5-6 | - | TGTGCCAGCAGCTTGGACTTTTCCTTCTACAATGAGCAGTTCTTC | CASSLDFSFYNEQFF
TRBJ2-5 | - | TRBV23-1 | - | TGCGCCAGCGGAAGGACTTATCAAGAGACCCAGTACTTC | CASGRTYQETQYF
TRBJ2-3 | - | TRBV5-1 | TRBD2 | TGCGCCAGCAGCAGGGGGACTAGCGGGATAGATACGCAGTATTTT | CASSRGTSGIDTQYF
TRBJ1-4 | - | TRBV27 | TRBD1 | TGTGCCAGCAGTTTACTGTCAGGGGGCATTGAAAAACTGTTTTTT | CASSLLSGGIEKLFF
TRBJ2-2 | - | TRBV5-1 | TRBD2 | TGCGCCAGCAGCCGTACCGGGACTAGCGGGCATGGGGAGCTGTTTTTT | CASSRTGTSGHGELFF
TRBJ1-6 | - | TRBV30 | - | TGTGCCTGGAGTGTACCCGGGGGCTATAATTCACCCCTCCACTTT | CAWSVPGGYNSPLHF
TRBJ2-1 | - | TRBV7-2 | TRBD2 | TGTGCCAGCAGCTTAAGGGCTAGCGGGAGGGGGAATGAGCAGTTCTTC | CASSLRASGRGNEQFF
TRBJ2-7 | - | TRBV2 | - | TGTGCCAGCAGTGAACAGGGCAAAAGCTCCTACGAGCAGTACTTC | CASSEQGKSSYEQYF
TRBJ2-7 | - | TRBV4-1 | TRBD2 | TGCGCCAGCAGCCAGAGGGGACTAATTGGCGAGCAGTACTTC | CASSQRGLIGEQYF
TRBJ2-7 | - | TRBV5-1 | TRBD2 | TGCGCCAGCAGCCCGGGGGGGGTTCCTCCCTTCTACGAGCAGTACTTC | CASSPGGVPPFYEQYF
TRBJ2-5 | - | TRBV19 | TRBD2 | TGTGCCAGTAGTATTACAAGCGGGAGAGGCCAAGAGACCCAGTACTTC | CASSITSGRGQETQYF
TRBJ2-3 | - | TRBV4-2 | TRBD2 | TGTGCCAGCAGCCTTGTGGAACTAGCGGGTCGCACAGATACGCAGTATTTT | CASSLVELAGRTDTQYF
TRBJ1-5 | - | TRBV10-1 | - | TGCGCCAGTCCTGGGTGGACAGACCACGATCAGCCCCAGCATTTT | CASPGWTDHDQPQHF